This is a list of T cell receptor beta chains from one sample in a study of identical twins. TCRdb ran MiXCR on the 5' RACE reads and lists one entry per CDR3 protein. Of nearly 900,000 distinct CDR3 sequences detected, 9% to 15% appear once; the ten largest clones hold 1.5% to 2%. These same data were also listed under a study on yellow fever vaccine responses in identical twins.

The sequenced sample consisted of PBMCs. All receptors derive from a woman in her late teens or twenties in good health. The CDR3 runs from the conserved cysteine through the conserved F or W. D genes are given only for firm matches. Part of the rows lack a size; the others show once, few, many or a class for expanded clones.

clone size	D gene	V gene	J gene	CDR3 protein	CDR3 DNA
.	.	TRBV18	TRBJ2-1	CASSPLGGAISINEQFF	TGTGCCAGCTCACCTTTGGGGGGGGCCATATCTATCAATGAGCAGTTCTTC
.	.	TRBV7-9	TRBJ2-3	CASSRISGPTDTQYF	TGTGCCAGCAGCAGAATAAGCGGCCCCACAGATACGCAGTATTTT
.	.	TRBV7-9	TRBJ2-7	CASSGNNYHYEQYF	TGTGCCAGCAGCGGGAACAACTATCACTACGAGCAGTACTTC
.	.	TRBV11-3	TRBJ2-5	CASTGGGRETQYF	TGTGCCAGCACCGGTGGGGGGAGGGAGACCCAGTACTTC
many	.	TRBV12-3/TRBV12-4	TRBJ1-5	CASSLVDQLNQPQHF	TGTGCCAGCAGTTTAGTCGACCAGTTGAATCAGCCCCAGCATTTT
many	.	TRBV15	TRBJ2-1	CATSIKRTNNEQFF	TGTGCCACCAGCATCAAGCGGACGAACAATGAGCAGTTCTTC
few	.	TRBV2	TRBJ1-1	CATSRQGRTEAFF	TGTGCCACTAGCCGGCAGGGCCGTACTGAAGCTTTCTTT
.	.	TRBV6-1	TRBJ1-1	CASRNSFGTEAFF	TGTGCCAGCAGAAATAGTTTCGGCACTGAAGCTTTCTTT
.	.	TRBV19	TRBJ2-2	CASKLSTGELFF	TGTGCCAGCAAGCTAAGCACCGGGGAGCTGTTTTTT
few	TRBD2	TRBV12-3/TRBV12-4	TRBJ2-2	CASRTSGTAGELFF	TGTGCCAGCAGAACTAGCGGGACGGCCGGGGAGCTGTTTTTT
few	TRBD1	TRBV6-4	TRBJ2-2	CASSDQPGQGITGELFF	TGTGCCAGCAGTGACCAGCCGGGACAGGGTATCACCGGGGAGCTGTTTTTT
few	TRBD2	TRBV29-1	TRBJ2-3	CSVGDGGDTQYF	TGCAGCGTTGGTGACGGGGGGGATACGCAGTATTTT
.	.	TRBV20-1	TRBJ2-2	CSAGGQAPNVHTGELFF	TGCAGTGCTGGGGGCCAGGCTCCAAACGTACACACCGGGGAGCTGTTTTTT
few	TRBD1	TRBV7-6	TRBJ2-5	CASSLLGTGNQETQYF	TGTGCCAGCAGCTTATTGGGGACAGGGAACCAAGAGACCCAGTACTTC
.	.	TRBV4-2	TRBJ2-1	CASSQELALNEQFF	TGTGCCAGCAGCCAAGAGCTAGCGTTGAATGAGCAGTTCTTC
few	.	TRBV4-1	TRBJ2-3	CASSQGITSRSTQYF	TGCGCCAGCAGCCAAGGCATTACTAGCAGAAGCACGCAGTATTTT
few	.	TRBV6-2/TRBV6-3	TRBJ2-7	CASTNYYEQYF	TGTGCCAGCACGAACTACTACGAGCAGTACTTC
.	.	TRBV12-3/TRBV12-4	TRBJ2-7	CASSFGISEQYF	TGTGCCAGCAGTTTCGGTATCTCCGAGCAGTACTTC
.	.	TRBV5-1	TRBJ2-6	CASSQGQQGLYSGANVLTF	TGCGCCAGCAGCCAGGGACAACAGGGACTCTACTCTGGGGCCAACGTCCTGACTTTC
many	TRBD2	TRBV29-1	TRBJ2-1	CSASGKEYNEQFF	TGCAGCGCCAGCGGGAAGGAGTACAATGAGCAGTTCTTC
many	.	TRBV4-1	TRBJ2-2	CASSQVIQPVNTGELFF	TGCGCCAGCAGCCAAGTTATACAGCCCGTTAACACCGGGGAGCTGTTTTTT
.	.	TRBV5-5	TRBJ2-1	CASSLGLGTYNEQFF	TGTGCCAGCAGCTTGGGACTAGGAACCTACAATGAGCAGTTCTTC
.	.	TRBV7-2	TRBJ2-5	CASSLDRSQPYF	TGTGCCAGCAGCTTAGACCGGTCTCAACCGTACTTC
few	.	TRBV7-8	TRBJ2-5	CASSRGWQGVGETQYF	TGTGCCAGCAGCCGCGGGTGGCAGGGTGTGGGGGAGACCCAGTACTTC
many	.	TRBV10-3	TRBJ2-7	CATQSLSYEQYF	TGTGCCACCCAGTCCCTCTCCTACGAGCAGTACTTC
.	.	TRBV20-1	TRBJ1-1	CSALTEDKNTEAFF	TGCAGTGCTCTCACTGAAGATAAGAACACTGAAGCTTTCTTT
few	TRBD1	TRBV29-1	TRBJ2-2	CSVPKWGTGATGELFF	TGCAGCGTTCCTAAATGGGGAACAGGGGCCACCGGGGAGCTGTTTTTT